This T cell receptor beta chain originates from a study of CD8 T cells in Susac syndrome (dated by TCRdb to between 2018 and 2020). For the study in its entirety: Whether CD8+ T cell activation and differentiation in Susac syndrome was antigen driven was tested using repertoire sequencing.

From the cysteine through the phenylalanine, the CDR3 covers 15 amino acids. The only DNA kept is the CDR3, 45 bases in frame from the first base. As encoded in the germline V gene, CDR1 is SGHAT while CDR2 is FQNNGV. V is reduced by 4 bases and J by 2 bases, leaving a spacing of 13 bases between them. RNA was extracted using the RNeasy kit, and roughly 0.5 to 1 microgram was reverse transcribed with random hexamers. The immunoSEQ multiplex PCR assay, which covers 54 Vbeta and 13 Jbeta segments, was used to amplify TCR beta CDR3 regions. Bias from PCR amplification was corrected by using a synthetic template baseline for primer optimization and for computational correction. Per the original workflow: Reads were annotated to V, D and J genes per IMGT and analyzed with immunoSEQ Analyzer, keeping only productive sequences. To calculate clonality, Shannon entropy was normalized by log2 of the number of productive unique sequences and then subtracted from one. Public and private clones were assessed among the 100 most prevalent clones of each patient and control. Clones were defined as Susac-specific when absent from the healthy and MS cohorts, from approximately 1,100 published viral clones and from other ImmuneACCESS disease sequences. In-frame beta chains were kept once TCRdb had trimmed the public reads at Q25 with fastp and called clones with MiXCR. Rows matching on CDR3 protein sequence are summarized as one entry with the most common DNA and genes. These V and J calls originate from TCRdb's pipeline instead of the authors' own analysis. The sample data list about 200,000 distinct CDR3 sequences, and 95% of these were observed just once. The ten top clones hold approximately 0.1% of the sample.

On this clonotype itself: No antigen is known for it. No much larger clone is present one base from it, and per-base qualities are unavailable.

Peripheral blood CD8+ and CD4+ T cells from healthy donors, Susac syndrome patients and multiple sclerosis patients were profiled by high-throughput TCR beta sequencing. The healthy donors served as controls matched for age and sex. Bulk CD8+ and CD4+ T cells were purified by magnetic negative isolation, while CD8+ TEMRA cells were enriched using FACS. Blood was drawn into EDTA tubes, processed within 24 hours, and PBMCs were isolated by density gradient centrifugation. PBMCs intended for TCR sequencing were cryopreserved in liquid nitrogen and thawed later in a water bath at 37 degrees C. A purity of at least 90% was achieved for sorted or isolated CD4+, CD8+ and CD8+ TEMRA cells. Study-wide findings and limitations: The number of individuals in the TCR sequencing and HLA analysis was acknowledged as relatively small.

The sequence derives from a human donor in good health. The chain links TRBV11-2 with TRBJ2-3; tentative D gene TRBD1, with 6 bases matching. The sequenced sample consisted of CD4+ T cells from PBMCs. The DNA is as follows: TGTGCCAGCAGCTCGCCAGGGGCGGACACAGATACGCAGTATTTT. It translates to CASSSPGADTDTQYF.